This record covers a single TCR beta chain. Its antigen is not identified. This specimen comes from a study of early T cells in non-severe SARS-CoV-2 infection. Study information: Sequenced bulk RNA came from whole blood that was unsorted, and chains were unpaired.

The CDR3 runs to 13 residues. Looked up from germline, CDR1 is ENHRY and CDR2 is SYGVKD. The ends were cut back, 6 bases at V and 4 bases at J, with 12 bases in the middle. Unique molecular identifiers were attached to individual cDNA molecules. TCRdb independently ran MiXCR on the 5' RACE reads; one entry per CDR3 protein. The sample shows around 86,000 distinct CDR3 sequences, approximately 14% of them seen only once. Whole-study findings and limits: Private and CD4 specificities were missed by VDJdb matching, skewed to anti-spike CD8.

Sequences were obtained from whole blood. The chain links TRBV10-3 to TRBJ2-5; possible D gene TRBD2, 6 bases. The source is an adult who was a healthcare worker with PCR-confirmed SARS-CoV-2 infection or an uninfected control (not recorded which). The CDR3 loop reads CAIRKDGGETQYF. In nucleotides, the CDR3 is TGTGCCATCAGGAAGGACGGGGGAGAGACCCAGTACTTC.